Listed below are T cell receptor beta chains from one sample, sequenced in a study of OX40 agonist ivuxolimab in advanced cancers. Assay used: immunoSEQ multiplex PCR; TCRdb lists only in-frame clones, some missing. This table has more than 55,000 clones, over 75% appearing once. Sequencing was performed on CD4+ or CD8+ T cells sorted from blood, taken in a trial of the OX40 agonist ivuxolimab. The receptors come from an adult with an advanced solid tumor such as melanoma, head and neck, liver or kidney cancer. The CDR3 runs from the conserved cysteine through the conserved F or W. A D gene is named only where the DNA matches it firmly. The size of a clone is reported for some rows only, either as once, few or many, or as a class for expanded clones.

CDR3 length,V gene,clone size,J gene,D gene,CDR3 DNA,CDR3 protein
16,TRBV19,-,TRBJ2-2,-,TGTGCCAGTAGTCCCTCCGGGACTGCGAACACCGGGGAGCTGTTTTTT,CASSPSGTANTGELFF
14,TRBV15,once,TRBJ1-5,-,TGTGCCACCAGCAGAGATGTGACATGGGAGCCCCAGCATTTT,CATSRDVTWEPQHF
15,TRBV19,-,TRBJ2-1,TRBD2,TGTGCCACCGAATTACTAGCGGGGTATGGCAATGAGCAGTTCTTC,CATELLAGYGNEQFF
16,TRBV7-2,-,TRBJ2-2,-,TGTGCCAGCAGCATACAAGGCACAGGTTGGCCCGGGGAGCTGTTTTTT,CASSIQGTGWPGELFF
15,TRBV7-9,-,TRBJ2-1,TRBD2,TGTGCCAGCAGCTCGTTTAGCGGGATCTACAATGAGCAGTTCTTC,CASSSFSGIYNEQFF
16,TRBV5-1,-,TRBJ2-3,TRBD1,TGCGCCAGCAGCCTAAAGACAGGGAGCCTAGCAGATACGCAGTATTTT,CASSLKTGSLADTQYF
13,TRBV7-8,-,TRBJ2-1,-,TGTGCCAGCAGCCGGCAGGGGCACAATGAGCAGTTCTTC,CASSRQGHNEQFF
15,TRBV4-1,-,TRBJ2-6,-,TGCGCCAGCAGCCAGGACCCCTCTGGGGCCAACGTCCTGACTTTC,CASSQDPSGANVLTF
17,TRBV27,-,TRBJ1-3,-,TGTGCCAGCAGTTTACCCCCGACACGCAACTCTGGAAACACCATATATTTT,CASSLPPTRNSGNTIYF
14,TRBV5-6,once,TRBJ1-1,-,TGTGCCAGCAGCTTGGGACAGAAAAACACTGAAGCTTTCTTT,CASSLGQKNTEAFF
14,TRBV13,-,TRBJ1-4,-,TGTGCCAGCAGCTCGAGAGGACGATATGAAAAACTGTTTTTT,CASSSRGRYEKLFF
15,TRBV2,-,TRBJ2-5,TRBD1,TGTGCCAGCAGTCCATTCGACAGGGCAAGCGAGACCCAGTACTTC,CASSPFDRASETQYF
14,TRBV27,-,TRBJ2-5,TRBD2,TGTGCCAGCAGTTTAGGGGGGGGGATGGAGACCCAGTACTTC,CASSLGGGMETQYF
15,TRBV6-5,-,TRBJ1-2,-,TGTGCCAGCAGTTACGGTGGGACGCTGTTAGCGGGCTACACCTTC,CASSYGGTLLAGYTF
13,TRBV7-9,-,TRBJ1-1,-,TGTGCCAGCAGCCGCGCAGGGGACACTGAAGCTTTCTTT,CASSRAGDTEAFF
15,TRBV28,-,TRBJ1-1,-,TGTGCCAGCAGGTCCAGAAAGGGGGTTTACACTGAAGCTTTCTTT,CASRSRKGVYTEAFF
12,TRBV28,-,TRBJ2-3,-,TGTGCCAGCAGAAGGAACACAGATACGCAGTATTTT,CASRRNTDTQYF
16,TRBV19,-,TRBJ2-2,-,TGTGCCAGTAATTTCTTCGGGGACCCCTACACCGGGGAGCTGTTTTTT,CASNFFGDPYTGELFF
11,TRBV27,-,TRBJ2-1,-,TGTGCCAGCAGCCTTTACAATGAGCAGTTCTTC,CASSLYNEQFF
16,TRBV9,-,TRBJ2-1,-,TGTGCCAGCAGCGTAGGGCTAGGGGAGGCCTACAATGAGCAGTTCTTC,CASSVGLGEAYNEQFF
14,TRBV4-1,-,TRBJ1-4,-,TGCGCCAGCAGCCAAGACGGGAACGGGGAAAAACTGTTTTTT,CASSQDGNGEKLFF
13,TRBV5-6,-,TRBJ2-5,-,TGTGCCAGCAGCTGGACAGTCCAAGAGACCCAGTACTTC,CASSWTVQETQYF
15,TRBV6-5,-,TRBJ2-5,TRBD2,TGTGCCAGCAGTTCACTAGCGGGAGGGGGAGAGACCCAGTACTTC,CASSSLAGGGETQYF
13,TRBV5-6,-,TRBJ1-1,-,TGTGCCAGCAGCTTGTTGAGGGTTGGTGAAGCTTTCTTT,CASSLLRVGEAFF